Each of the 7 T cell receptor beta chains below was sequenced from the same sample in a study of blood T cell repertoires in COVID-19. Sequencing was performed with immunoSEQ multiplex PCR; in TCRdb, only in-frame clones are kept and a portion is missing. The sample lists 240,000 or so clones; more than 75% were seen once. Sequenced material: peripheral blood. The receptor source for this set is a woman between 35 and 50 years old who had recovered from COVID-19.

The chain joins TRBV19 to TRBJ1-1; D is perhaps TRBD1 (5 bases). With 5 bases removed from V and 8 bases from J, the gap between germline ends came to 12 bases. The CDR3 runs 12 residues. Germline CDR1 and CDR2: LNHDA and SQIVND (reference sequence). The CDR3 nucleotides are TGTGCCAGTAGTCCGCGACAGCACGAAGCTTTCTTT. As protein: CASSPRQHEAFF.

In its sample, this clone was seen a few times. This chain joins TRBV19 and TRBJ1-2; TRBD1 matches at 8 bases. Germline V gives CDR1 LNHDA, CDR2 SQIVND (reference sequence). The CDR3 loop spans 14 amino acids. Germline trimming cut 7 bases from V and 2 bases from J; bases unmatched to any gene: 6. DNA of the CDR3: TGTGCCAGTACCCGACAGGGGCGGAACTATGGCTACACCTTC. As protein: CASTRQGRNYGYTF. Using reference TRBV19 and TRBJ1-2 for the parts outside the CDR3, the full variable domain is DGGITQSPKYLFRKEGQNVTLSCEQNLNHDAMYWYRQDPGQGLRLIYYSQIVNDFQKGDIAEGYSVSREKKESFPLTVTSAQKNPTAFYLCASTRQGRNYGYTFGSGTRLTVV.

V gene TRBV5-6 combines with J gene TRBJ2-7; tentative D call: TRBD2 (7 bases). The CDR3 sequence is 15 residues long. Germline V gene lookup returns CDR1 SGHDT and CDR2 YYEEEE. V gave up 4 bases and J gave up 7 bases, with 21 bases separating them. The CDR3 nucleotides read TGTGCCAGCAGCGGGGGGCCTAGCGGAGCTAGGGAGCAGTACTTC. Amino acid sequence: CASSGGPSGAREQYF.

V and J are TRBV4-1 and TRBJ2-7; perhaps TRBD2 as D (5 bases). CDR1 MGHRA and CDR2 YSYEKL come from the germline V gene. V shed 3 bases and J shed 0 bases, with 6 bases lying between them. The length of the CDR3 is 13 residues. The CDR3 DNA reads TGCGCCAGCAGCCAGAGGGACTCCTACGAGCAGTACTTC. Translation gives CASSQRDSYEQYF.

This rearrangement joins TRBV20-1 to TRBJ1-3, with 8 bases fitting TRBD1. J lost 4 bases, V lost 3 bases, and 8 bases had no gene match. The germline V gene encodes CDR1 DFQATT and CDR2 SNEGSKA (reference sequence). There are 15 residues in the CDR3. This CDR3 reads CSASKSRGQGNTIYF. The CDR3 coding sequence is TGCAGTGCTAGTAAGAGCAGGGGGCAAGGAAACACCATATATTTT.

This clone was counted once. The genes are TRBV4-3 and TRBJ2-7; tentative D call: TRBD2 (7 bases). This CDR3 contains 14 residues. V was pared by 6 bases and J by 6 bases, with 18 bases between. Looked up from germline, CDR1 is LGHNA and CDR2 is YSLEER. This CDR3 is CASSSGGHRSEQYF. CDR3 DNA: TGCGCCAGCAGTTCGGGGGGACACAGGTCCGAGCAGTACTTC.

The gene calls are TRBV4-3 and TRBJ2-1; no clear D. CDR1 is LGHNA, CDR2 YSLEER, per germline. The CDR3 runs to 11 residues. V shed 4 bases and J shed 10 bases, with 8 bases lying between them. The CDR3, as DNA: TGCGCCAGCAGCCGCGGCACCGAGCAGTTCTTC. Its protein product is CASSRGTEQFF.